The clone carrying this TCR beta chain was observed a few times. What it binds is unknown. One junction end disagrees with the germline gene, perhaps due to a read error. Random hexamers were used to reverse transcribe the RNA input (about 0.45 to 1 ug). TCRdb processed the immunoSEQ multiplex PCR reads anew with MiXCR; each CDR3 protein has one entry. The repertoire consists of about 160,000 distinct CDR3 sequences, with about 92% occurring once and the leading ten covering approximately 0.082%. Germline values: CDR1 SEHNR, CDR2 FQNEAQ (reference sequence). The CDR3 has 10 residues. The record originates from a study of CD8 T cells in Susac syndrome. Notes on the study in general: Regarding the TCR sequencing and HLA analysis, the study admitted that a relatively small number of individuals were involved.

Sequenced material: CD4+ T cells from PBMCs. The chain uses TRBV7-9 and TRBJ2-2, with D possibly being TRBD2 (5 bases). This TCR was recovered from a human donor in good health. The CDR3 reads CASKTGELFF. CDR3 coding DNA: TGTGCCAGTAAAACCGGGGAGCTTTTTTTT.